This TCR beta chain was captured in a study of OX40 agonist ivuxolimab in advanced cancers. Turning to the study itself: An agonistic anti-OX40 (CD134) antibody, ivuxolimab, was used to treat the patients. General study points: Clonal expansion by week 6 occurred in CD4+ and CD8+ blood T cells (at 0.1 to 3.0 mg/kg).

The CDR3 consists of 15 residues. Trimming removed 0 bases from V and 4 bases from J, with 14 bases in between. CDR1 and CDR2 from the germline V gene are SGHRS and YFSETQ. This clone was seen a single time. Its antigen is currently unknown. Only in-frame clones appear in the TCRdb table, and some are missing; sequencing was by immunoSEQ multiplex PCR. The sample lists roughly 86,000 clones, roughly nine tenths occurring once. This clonotype originated in an adult with an advanced solid tumor such as melanoma, head and neck, liver or kidney cancer. This chain connects TRBV5-1 to TRBJ2-7, with D perhaps matching TRBD2 (6 bases). Sequenced material: CD4+ or CD8+ T cells sorted from blood, taken in a trial of the OX40 agonist ivuxolimab. The chain's CDR3 is CASSLGTRLVYEQYF. Written as DNA, the CDR3 is TGCGCCAGCAGCTTGGGAACACGACTAGTTTACGAGCAGTACTTC.